This entry concerns a single TCR beta chain. What it binds is unknown. The CDR3 sequence is 11 residues long. Trimming shortened V by 6 bases and J by 6 bases, and 11 bases separated the two germline ends. Germline CDR1 and CDR2: DFQATT and SNEGSKA (reference sequence). TCRdb's table, derived via immunoSEQ multiplex PCR, lists solely in-frame clones and lacks some. The sample consists of 350,000 to 400,000 clones, approximately 86% of them appearing once. Treatment indicated: over 15 received Ad26.COV2.S at low or high dose, single or two shots; five or six received placebo; per-sample allocation not given. All samples were drawn on day 63, counting from the first vaccine or placebo injection. A Boston adult aged 18-55 years was the donor. The data are from a study of Ad26.COV2.S vaccination and SARS-CoV-2 variants. Study in general: Donor got 5x10^10 or 1x10^11 viral particles of Ad26.COV2.S. Broader study findings: Once vaccination had occurred, spike-specific CD8+ and CD4+ T cell responses reportedly showed substantial breadth.

The sequencing used peripheral blood, collected in a trial of Ad26.COV2.S vaccine versus placebo. The genes are TRBV20-1 and TRBJ1-1; D is undetermined. The sequence was collected from a person aged 18-65 years who received the Ad26.COV2.S COVID-19 vaccine or a placebo. CDR3 in amino acids: CSAGPDAEAFF. The CDR3 DNA is TGCAGTGCAGGGCCCGACGCTGAAGCTTTCTTT.